These 15 T cell receptor beta chains came from one sample sequenced in a study of OX40 agonist ivuxolimab in advanced cancers. The repertoire was sequenced with immunoSEQ multiplex PCR; TCRdb's copy has only in-frame clones and lacks some. Of around 40,000 clones listed, 75% to 85% are singletons. The sample consisted of CD4+ or CD8+ T cells sorted from blood, taken in a trial of the OX40 agonist ivuxolimab. All receptors derive from an adult with an advanced solid tumor such as melanoma, head and neck, liver or kidney cancer.

This chain uses TRBV5-8 with TRBJ1-3; maybe TRBD1 (5 bases). Germline lookup yields CDR1 SGHTS and CDR2 YDEGEE. This CDR3 has 16 amino acids. V was cut by 5 bases and J by 0 bases, with 15 bases left in between. The CDR3 nucleotides are TGTGCCAGCAGTTCGGCCTACGGGGGCTCTGGAAACACCATATATTTT. Translated: CASSSAYGGSGNTIYF.

The V and J genes are TRBV29-1 and TRBJ2-1, with D perhaps TRBD2 (6 bases). Trimming removed 4 bases from V and 3 bases from J, with 16 bases in between. Per the germline V gene, CDR1 is SQVTM and CDR2 is ANQGSEA. The CDR3 runs to 15 residues. DNA for the CDR3: TGCAGCGTTGGGGGTGAGCGGGCCCTCTACAATGAGCAGTTCTTC. Protein: CSVGGERALYNEQFF.

A single count supports this clone. This chain uses TRBV5-1 with TRBJ1-2; D gene ambiguous. The germline gives CDR1 SGHRS, CDR2 YFSETQ. CDR3 length equals 13 residues. V shed 4 bases and J shed 2 bases, with 9 bases lying between them. The CDR3 is CASSPDNNYGYTF. CDR3 DNA: TGCGCCAGCAGCCCTGACAACAACTATGGCTACACCTTC.

This clone has just one count. The genes are TRBV7-3 and TRBJ1-2; D not resolved. The CDR3 contains 14 residues. V lost 3 bases and J 8 bases, leaving 16 bases between the germline ends. Germline V gene lookup returns CDR1 SGHTA and CDR2 FQGTGA. CDR3 DNA sequence: TGTGCCAGCAGCTTGTCACCGGCGGATAAGGGCTACACCTTC. Translated: CASSLSPADKGYTF.

The rearrangement uses TRBV5-1 and TRBJ1-1, with 7 bases fitting TRBD1. After removal of 5 bases from V and 0 bases from J, the junction contained 7 bases not matched to a gene. CDR1 and CDR2 from the germline V gene are SGHRS and YFSETQ. This CDR3 has 15 amino acids. CDR3 sequence: CASRTTDRVNTEAFF. The CDR3 nucleotides are TGCGCCAGCAGGACGACTGACAGGGTGAACACTGAAGCTTTCTTT.

The CDR3: CASSLEAGRFYNEQFF. CDR3 DNA: TGTGCCAGCAGCTTGGAAGCGGGGAGGTTCTACAATGAGCAGTTCTTC. The gene calls are TRBV5-6 and TRBJ2-1; 7 bases line up with TRBD2. The germline CDR1 and CDR2 sequences are SGHDT and YYEEEE. CDR3 length: 16 residues. V lost 0 bases, J lost 3 bases, and 6 bases stayed unmatched.

The genes are TRBV7-9 and TRBJ2-3, with D unclear. In germline, CDR1 is SEHNR, CDR2 FQNEAQ (reference sequence). This CDR3 spans 16 amino acids. V was pared by 3 bases and J by 1 base, with 14 bases between. CDR3 residues: CASSFRASWGTDTQYF. The CDR3 coding sequence is TGTGCCAGCAGCTTCCGGGCCTCATGGGGCACAGATACGCAGTATTTT.

This clone was counted a few times. The chain recombines TRBV5-5 with TRBJ2-7, with a tentative D call TRBD1 (6 bases). V was trimmed by 5 bases and J by 3 bases, leaving 15 bases between them. The CDR3 has 14 residues. Per germline, CDR1 SGHKS and CDR2 YYEKEE (reference sequence). The CDR3 sequence is CASRSGTSLYEQYF. CDR3 nucleotide sequence: TGTGCCAGCAGATCCGGGACATCGCTCTACGAGCAGTACTTC.

Turning to this clone: One end of the junction does not line up with germline, which may come from a read error. The rearrangement uses TRBV30 and TRBJ1-5, with D tentatively TRBD1 (6 bases). Germline CDR1 reads GTSNPN; CDR2 reads SVGIG (reference sequence). The CDR3 loop spans 15 amino acids. The CDR3 DNA is TGTGCCCGGAGTGTACGGGGGACAAGCGTCCAGCCCCAGCATTTT. As protein: CARSVRGTSVQPQHF.

This clone was detected only once. V usage is TRBV11-3 and J usage is TRBJ2-2; the D is unclear. This CDR3 has 13 amino acids. Trimming pared 5 bases from V and 6 bases from J, leaving 10 bases between. Looked up from germline, CDR1 is SGHNT and CDR2 is YENEEA. CDR3 residues: CASSLTKAGELFF. The CDR3 DNA is TGTGCCAGCAGCCTTACAAAAGCCGGGGAGCTGTTTTTT. Complete variable domain (other parts from reference TRBV11-3 and TRBJ2-2): EAGVVQSPRYKIIEKKQPVAFWCNPISGHNTLYWYLQNLGQGPELLIRYENEEAVDDSQLPKDRFSAERLKGVDSTLKIQPAELGDSAVYLCASSLTKAGELFFGEGSRLTVL.

The chain couples TRBV5-6 to TRBJ1-1, with D uncertain. V lost 0 bases and J 11 bases, leaving 14 bases between the germline ends. From germline, CDR1 is SGHDT and CDR2 YYEEEE. This CDR3 region has 13 residues. As DNA, the CDR3 is TGTGCCAGCAGCTTGGAGGGCCTGACTAACGCTTTCTTT. It specifies CASSLEGLTNAFF.

This chain links TRBV19 with TRBJ2-4, with TRBD1 as a possible D gene (5 bases). The germline V and J ends were trimmed by 4 bases and 3 bases, with 13 bases remaining between them. The CDR3 loop spans 15 amino acids. CDR1 is LNHDA and CDR2 is SQIVND in the germline V gene (reference sequence). The CDR3 coding sequence is TGTGCCAGTAGTAAGAATCAGGGCAGCAAAAACATTCAGTACTTC. Encoded protein: CASSKNQGSKNIQYF.

For the CDR3, the DNA is TGTGCCAGTAGTTCTGGGACAGAAGTTGACGAGCAGTACTTC. Its translation: CASSSGTEVDEQYF. The chain couples TRBV19 to TRBJ2-7, with 7 bases identical to TRBD1. Germline-derived CDR1 and CDR2 are LNHDA and SQIVND (reference sequence). With 5 bases clipped from V and 5 bases from J, the junction kept 9 bases outside the gene matches. CDR3 length: 14 amino acids.

CDR3 DNA: TGCAGCGTTGAAGGCGGCGTAAGGGATACGCAGTATTTT. Amino acid sequence: CSVEGGVRDTQYF. The chain links TRBV29-1 to TRBJ2-3; no clear D. The CDR3 is made up of 13 amino acids. In germline, CDR1 is SQVTM, CDR2 ANQGSEA. V lost 1 base and J lost 6, with 11 bases in between.

This chain joins TRBV6-5 and TRBJ1-6; no clear D gene. The CDR3 has 13 amino acids. V lost 6 bases and J 0 bases, leaving 3 bases between the germline ends. From germline, CDR1 is MNHEY and CDR2 SVGAGI. The CDR3 protein is CASRSSYNSPLHF. CDR3 DNA: TGTGCCAGCAGAAGCTCCTATAATTCACCCCTCCACTTT.